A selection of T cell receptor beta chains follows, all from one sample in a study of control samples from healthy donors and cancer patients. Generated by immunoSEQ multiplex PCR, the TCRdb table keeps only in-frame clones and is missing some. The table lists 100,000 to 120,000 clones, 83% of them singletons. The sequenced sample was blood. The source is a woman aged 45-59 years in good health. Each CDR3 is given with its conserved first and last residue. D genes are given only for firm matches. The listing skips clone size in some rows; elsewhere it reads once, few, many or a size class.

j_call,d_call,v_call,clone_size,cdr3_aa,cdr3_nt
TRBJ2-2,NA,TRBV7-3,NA,CASSANTGELFF,TGTGCCAGCAGCGCCAACACCGGGGAGCTGTTTTTT
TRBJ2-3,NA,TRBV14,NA,CASSQVPPRDTQYF,TGTGCCAGCAGCCAAGTACCTCCTCGGGATACGCAGTATTTT
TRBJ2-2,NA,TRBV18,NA,CASSPGLENTGELFF,TGTGCCAGCTCACCGGGACTCGAGAACACCGGGGAGCTGTTTTTT
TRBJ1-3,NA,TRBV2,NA,CASSEGRTSGNTIYF,TGTGCCAGCAGTGAAGGGCGGACCTCTGGAAACACCATATATTTT
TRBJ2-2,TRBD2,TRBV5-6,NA,CASSSTSGGANTGELFF,TGTGCCAGCAGCTCTACTAGCGGGGGGGCCAACACCGGGGAGCTGTTTTTT
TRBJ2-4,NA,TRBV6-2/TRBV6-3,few,CASSPYGTGAKNIQYF,TGTGCCAGCAGCCCCTACGGAACAGGGGCCAAAAACATTCAGTACTTC
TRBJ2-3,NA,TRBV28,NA,CASSLSPRADTQYF,TGTGCCAGCAGTTTATCCCCCAGGGCAGATACGCAGTATTTT
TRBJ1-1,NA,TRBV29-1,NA,CSASTQGWPEAFF,TGCAGCGCCTCCACGCAGGGTTGGCCTGAAGCTTTCTTT
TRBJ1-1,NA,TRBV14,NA,CASSQHEITEAFF,TGTGCCAGCAGCCAACATGAGATCACTGAAGCTTTCTTT
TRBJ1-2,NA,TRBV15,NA,CATSRGWGDSDGYTF,TGTGCCACCAGCAGAGGATGGGGGGACTCGGATGGCTACACCTTC
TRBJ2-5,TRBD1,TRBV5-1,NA,CASSSRDRQYF,TGCGCCAGCAGCTCCCGGGACAGGCAGTACTTC
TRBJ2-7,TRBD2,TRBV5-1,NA,CASSFSGGAYEQYF,TGCGCCAGCAGCTTTAGCGGGGGGGCCTACGAGCAGTACTTC
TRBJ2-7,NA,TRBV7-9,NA,CASSLVQGIAYEQYF,TGTGCCAGCAGCTTAGTTCAGGGGATTGCCTACGAGCAGTACTTC
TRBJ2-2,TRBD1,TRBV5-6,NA,CASSGQGAPNTGELFF,TGTGCCAGCAGCGGACAGGGGGCCCCGAACACCGGGGAGCTGTTTTTT
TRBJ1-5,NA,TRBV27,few,CASSLIAGDTQHF,TGTGCCAGCAGTTTGATTGCAGGGGATACTCAGCATTTT
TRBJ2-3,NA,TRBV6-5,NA,CASKRKRDSTDTQYF,TGTGCCAGCAAAAGAAAACGGGACAGCACAGATACGCAGTATTTT
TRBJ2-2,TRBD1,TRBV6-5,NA,CASSYGTANTGELFF,TGTGCCAGCAGTTACGGGACAGCTAACACCGGGGAGCTGTTTTTT
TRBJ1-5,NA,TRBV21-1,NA,CASSQGDQPQHF,TGTGCCAGCTCTCAGGGAGATCAGCCCCAGCATTTT
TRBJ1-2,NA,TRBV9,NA,CASSVEGGWGYTF,TGTGCCAGCAGCGTAGAGGGGGGATGGGGCTACACCTTC
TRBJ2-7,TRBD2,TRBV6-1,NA,CASSAGTSGLSYEQYF,TGTGCCAGCAGTGCCGGGACTAGCGGATTATCCTACGAGCAGTACTTC
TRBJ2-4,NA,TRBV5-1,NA,CASSPGGAKNIQYF,TGCGCCAGCAGCCCAGGGGGGGCCAAAAACATTCAGTACTTC
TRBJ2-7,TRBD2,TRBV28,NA,CASTRLAPYEQYF,TGTGCCAGCACCCGACTAGCCCCCTACGAGCAGTACTTC
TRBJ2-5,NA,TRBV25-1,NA,CASSVQETQYF,TGTGCCAGCAGTGTTCAAGAGACCCAGTACTTC
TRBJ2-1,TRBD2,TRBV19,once,CASRREATYNEQFF,TGTGCCAGTAGGCGGGAGGCTACCTACAATGAGCAGTTCTTC
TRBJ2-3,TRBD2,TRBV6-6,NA,CASSYVAGGQADTQYF,TGTGCCAGCAGTTACGTAGCGGGAGGGCAGGCAGATACGCAGTATTTT
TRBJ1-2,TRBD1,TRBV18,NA,CASSTGTGGTKYTF,TGTGCCAGCTCAACCGGGACAGGGGGCACCAAATACACCTTC
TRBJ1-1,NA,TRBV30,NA,CAWRNYVQTGYMNTEAFF,TGTGCCTGGAGGAATTACGTACAGACGGGCTACATGAACACTGAAGCTTTCTTT
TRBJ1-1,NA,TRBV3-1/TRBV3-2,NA,CASSQEPVMRTEAFF,TGTGCCAGCAGCCAAGAACCGGTAATGAGAACTGAAGCTTTCTTT
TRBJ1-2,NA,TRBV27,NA,CASMFTGYGGYTF,TGTGCCAGCATGTTCACGGGCTATGGGGGCTACACCTTC
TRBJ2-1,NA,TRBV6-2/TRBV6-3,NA,CASRPDTDNEQFF,TGTGCCAGCAGGCCTGACACGGACAATGAGCAGTTCTTC
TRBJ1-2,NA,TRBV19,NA,CATKTNYGYTF,TGTGCCACTAAAACAAACTATGGCTACACCTTC
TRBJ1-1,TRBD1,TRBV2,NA,CASSEGQGAPEAFF,TGTGCCAGCAGTGAGGGACAGGGGGCCCCTGAAGCTTTCTTT
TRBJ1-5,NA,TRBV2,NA,CASSVGMSNQPQHF,TGTGCCAGCAGTGTTGGGATGAGCAATCAGCCCCAGCATTTT
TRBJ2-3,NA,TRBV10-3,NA,CAISAGVADTQYF,TGTGCCATCAGCGCAGGGGTAGCTGATACGCAGTATTTT
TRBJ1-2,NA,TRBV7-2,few,CASSPDGNDYGYTF,TGTGCCAGCAGCCCGGACGGCAACGACTATGGCTACACCTTC
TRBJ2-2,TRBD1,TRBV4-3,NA,CASSQGQGYWTGELFF,TGCGCCAGCAGCCAAGGACAGGGGTATTGGACCGGGGAGCTGTTTTTT
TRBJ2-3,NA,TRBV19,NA,CASTSLGTDTQYF,TGTGCCAGTACCTCCCTGGGCACAGATACGCAGTATTTT
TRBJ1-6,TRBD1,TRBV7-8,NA,CASSVNTGGSLSPLHF,TGTGCCAGCAGCGTCAACACAGGGGGCTCACTTTCACCCCTCCACTTT
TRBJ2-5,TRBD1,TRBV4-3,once,CASSEDRGGETQYF,TGCGCCAGCAGCGAGGACAGGGGAGGGGAGACCCAGTACTTC
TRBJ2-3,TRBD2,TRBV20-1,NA,CSASRASGNTDTQYF,TGCAGTGCTAGTAGGGCTAGCGGGAACACAGATACGCAGTATTTT